What follows describes a single T cell receptor beta chain. Its antigen is unidentified. TCR beta from blood CD8+ and CD4+ T cells was sequenced. This specimen comes from a study of CD8 T cells in Susac syndrome. About the study: Patients with Susac syndrome were therapy-naive, on corticosteroids, or on intravenous immunoglobulin alone at blood draw. Study-level points and caveats: In Susac patients, clonal expansion was not detected in CD4+ cells.

Roughly 0.45 to 1 ug RNA was reverse transcribed with random hexamers. Amplification of TCR beta CDR3 was carried out by immunoSEQ multiplex PCR, which covered 54 Vbeta and 13 Jbeta segments. From the immunoSEQ multiplex PCR reads, TCRdb called clonotypes with MiXCR, one entry per CDR3 protein. This sample has more than 110,000 distinct CDR3 sequences, with about 95% found just once. The CDR3 runs 14 residues. Germline-derived CDR1 and CDR2 are SGHTA and FQGTGA. V was cut by 5 bases and J by 0 bases, with 9 bases left in between. V is TRBV7-3 and J is TRBJ2-3, with D tentatively TRBD2 (6 bases). The TCR comes from a human donor with Susac syndrome. The sample comprised CD4+ T cells from PBMCs. CDR3 sequence reads: CASSVADSTDTQYF. CDR3 sequence (DNA): TGTGCCAGCAGCGTAGCGGACAGCACAGATACGCAGTATTTT.